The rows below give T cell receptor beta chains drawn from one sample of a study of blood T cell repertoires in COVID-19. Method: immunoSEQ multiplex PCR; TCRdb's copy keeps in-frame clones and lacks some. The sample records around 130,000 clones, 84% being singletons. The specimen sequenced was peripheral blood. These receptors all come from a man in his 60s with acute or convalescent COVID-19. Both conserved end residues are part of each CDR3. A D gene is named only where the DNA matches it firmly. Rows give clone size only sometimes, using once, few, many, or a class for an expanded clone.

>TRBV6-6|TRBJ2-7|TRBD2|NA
CASSYPTSGRREQYF
TGTGCCAGCAGTTACCCCACTAGCGGGAGGCGCGAGCAGTACTTC
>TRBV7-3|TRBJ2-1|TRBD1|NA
CASSLNRRGPGGGHEQFF
TGTGCCAGCAGCTTAAATCGTAGGGGGCCAGGGGGCGGACATGAGCAGTTCTTC
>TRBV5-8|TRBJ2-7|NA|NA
CASSLAGDNSYEQYF
TGTGCCAGCAGCTTGGCAGGGGACAACTCCTACGAGCAGTACTTC
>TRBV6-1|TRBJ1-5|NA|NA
CASSEGPENNQPQHF
TGTGCCAGCAGTGAAGGGCCAGAAAACAATCAGCCCCAGCATTTT
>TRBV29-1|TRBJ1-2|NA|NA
CSVEDLWGGYPTYGYTF
TGCAGCGTTGAAGATCTCTGGGGGGGGTACCCCACCTATGGCTACACCTTC
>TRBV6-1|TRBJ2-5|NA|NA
CASSAQPTATGETQYF
TGTGCCAGCAGTGCCCAGCCGACAGCCACCGGGGAGACCCAGTACTTC
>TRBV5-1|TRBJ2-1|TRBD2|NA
CASRGLAGGLSSYNEQFF
TGCGCCAGCAGGGGACTAGCGGGGGGACTAAGCTCCTACAATGAGCAGTTCTTC
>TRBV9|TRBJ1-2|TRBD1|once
CASSQGGGYTF
TGTGCCAGCAGTCAGGGGGGTGGCTACACCTTC
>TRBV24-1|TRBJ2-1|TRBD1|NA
CATGGTGSGEQFF
TGTGCCACCGGGGGGACAGGCTCGGGTGAGCAGTTCTTC
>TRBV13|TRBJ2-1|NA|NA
CASSLGSGQRYNEQFF
TGTGCCAGCAGCTTAGGGTCCGGACAGCGGTACAATGAGCAGTTCTTC
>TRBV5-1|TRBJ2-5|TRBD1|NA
CASSWIPGQGWSETQYF
TGCGCCAGCAGCTGGATTCCGGGACAGGGATGGTCGGAGACCCAGTACTTC
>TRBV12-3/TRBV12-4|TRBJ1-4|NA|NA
CASSSGTELFF
TGTGCCAGCAGCTCCGGGACTGAACTGTTTTTT
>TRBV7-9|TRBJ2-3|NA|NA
CATAQAKSTDTQYF
TGTGCCACCGCGCAGGCCAAAAGCACAGATACGCAGTATTTT
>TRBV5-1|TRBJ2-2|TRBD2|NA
CASSLEPSGANTGELFF
TGCGCCAGCAGCTTGGAGCCTAGCGGGGCGAACACCGGGGAGCTGTTTTTT
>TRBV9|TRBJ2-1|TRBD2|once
CASSSSGRVGNEQFF
TGTGCCAGCAGCTCTAGCGGGAGGGTAGGGAATGAGCAGTTCTTC
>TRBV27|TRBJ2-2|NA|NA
CASSFISAGELFF
TGTGCCAGCAGTTTTATTTCCGCCGGGGAGCTGTTTTTT
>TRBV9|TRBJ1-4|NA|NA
CASSVRGDPGGKLFF
TGTGCCAGCAGCGTACGGGGAGACCCCGGTGGAAAACTGTTTTTT
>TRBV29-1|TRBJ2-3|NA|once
CSANRKDTDTQYF
TGCAGCGCAAACAGGAAAGACACAGATACGCAGTATTTT
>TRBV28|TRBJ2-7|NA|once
CASNPLLDSSYEQYF
TGTGCCAGCAACCCTCTCCTCGACAGCTCCTACGAGCAGTACTTC
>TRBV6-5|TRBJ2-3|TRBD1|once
CASAGTGGSTDTQYF
TGTGCCAGCGCTGGGACAGGTGGTAGCACAGATACGCAGTATTTT
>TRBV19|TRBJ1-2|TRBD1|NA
CASRTGGSYGYTF
TGTGCCAGCAGGACAGGGGGCTCCTATGGCTACACCTTC
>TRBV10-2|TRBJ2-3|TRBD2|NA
CASSDRASGGGDTQYF
TGCGCCAGCAGTGATAGGGCTAGCGGGGGAGGAGATACGCAGTATTTT
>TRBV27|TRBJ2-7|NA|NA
CASSTRQDLTYEQYF
TGTGCCAGCAGCACCAGACAGGACCTCACCTACGAGCAGTACTTC
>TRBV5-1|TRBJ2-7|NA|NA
CASSFADSSYEQYF
TGCGCCAGCAGCTTCGCGGACAGCTCCTACGAGCAGTACTTC
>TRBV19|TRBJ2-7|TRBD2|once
CASSILAGGDEQYF
TGTGCCAGTAGTATTCTAGCGGGAGGCGACGAGCAGTACTTC
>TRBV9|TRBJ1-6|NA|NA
CASSVVWGQGLRF
TGTGCCAGCAGCGTAGTTTGGGGGCAGGGCCTTCGCTTT
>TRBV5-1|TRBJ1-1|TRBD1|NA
CASSLGDRAEAFF
TGCGCCAGCAGCTTGGGGGACAGGGCTGAAGCTTTCTTT
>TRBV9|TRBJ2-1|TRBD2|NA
CASSPRGAGDYNEQFF
TGTGCCAGCAGCCCCCGAGGAGCGGGAGACTACAATGAGCAGTTCTTC
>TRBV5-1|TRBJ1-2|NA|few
CASSLSVEAYGYTF
TGCGCCAGCAGCTTATCCGTAGAGGCTTATGGCTACACCTTC
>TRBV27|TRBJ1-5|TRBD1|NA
CASSFGRGTGGFDQPQHF
TGTGCCAGCAGTTTCGGGCGGGGGACAGGGGGCTTCGATCAGCCCCAGCATTTT
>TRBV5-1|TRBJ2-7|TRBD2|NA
CASSLGASGSSYEQYF
TGCGCCAGCAGCTTGGGGGCTAGCGGGAGTTCCTACGAGCAGTACTTC
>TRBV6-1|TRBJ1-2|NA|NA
CASSDPPSANYGYTF
TGTGCCAGCAGTGACCCGCCTTCGGCTAACTATGGCTACACCTTC
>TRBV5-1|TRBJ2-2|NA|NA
CASSFEGLNTGELFF
TGCGCCAGCAGCTTTGAGGGACTGAACACCGGGGAGCTGTTTTTT
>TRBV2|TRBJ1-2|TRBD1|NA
CASRRTGAGYTF
TGTGCCAGCAGGCGGACAGGGGCGGGCTACACCTTC
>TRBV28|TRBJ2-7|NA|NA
CASRAGTYPYEQYF
TGTGCCAGCAGGGCCGGGACATATCCCTACGAGCAGTACTTC
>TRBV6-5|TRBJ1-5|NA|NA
CASTGVSSNQPQHF
TGTGCCAGCACAGGGGTTAGCAGCAATCAGCCCCAGCATTTT
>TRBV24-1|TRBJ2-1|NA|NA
CATSDSQGSTYNEQFF
TGTGCCACCAGTGATTCGCAGGGTAGTACCTACAATGAGCAGTTCTTC
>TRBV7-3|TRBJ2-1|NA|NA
CASSPSIGTVSEQFF
TGTGCCAGCAGCCCCTCAATCGGGACTGTTAGTGAGCAGTTCTTC
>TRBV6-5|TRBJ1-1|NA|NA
CASSSPQNTEAFF
TGTGCCAGCAGTTCCCCCCAGAACACTGAAGCTTTCTTT
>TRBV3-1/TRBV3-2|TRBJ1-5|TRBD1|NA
CASSQGQGRQPQHF
TGTGCCAGCAGCCAGGGACAGGGACGCCAGCCCCAGCATTTT
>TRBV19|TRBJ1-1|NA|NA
CASSIGGDRAEAFF
TGTGCCAGTAGTATAGGGGGGGATAGGGCTGAAGCTTTCTTT
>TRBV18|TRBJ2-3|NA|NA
CASSPTEGPPSTDTQYF
TGTGCCAGCTCACCAACGGAGGGGCCCCCTAGCACAGATACGCAGTATTTT
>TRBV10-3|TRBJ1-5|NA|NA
CAISENPGSRQPQHF
TGTGCCATCAGTGAGAACCCAGGGTCGCGACAGCCCCAGCATTTT
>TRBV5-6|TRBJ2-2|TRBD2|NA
CASSLGRAGVTGELFF
TGTGCCAGCAGCTTGGGGCGCGCGGGAGTTACCGGGGAGCTGTTTTTT
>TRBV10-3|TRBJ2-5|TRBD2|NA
CATNSGTSGKGPETQYF
TGTGCCACCAATTCCGGGACTAGCGGGAAAGGCCCAGAGACCCAGTACTTC
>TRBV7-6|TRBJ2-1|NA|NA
CASSHRRIGGNEQFF
TGTGCCAGCAGCCATCGGAGGATAGGGGGCAATGAGCAGTTCTTC
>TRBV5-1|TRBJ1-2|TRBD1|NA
CASSLGQGANYGYTF
TGCGCCAGCAGCTTGGGACAGGGGGCGAACTATGGCTACACCTTC
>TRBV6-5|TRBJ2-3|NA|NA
CASKGGTDTQYF
TGTGCCAGCAAAGGGGGCACAGATACGCAGTATTTT
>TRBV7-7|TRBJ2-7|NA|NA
CASSLESGLEQYF
TGTGCCAGCAGCTTAGAAAGCGGGCTCGAGCAGTACTTC
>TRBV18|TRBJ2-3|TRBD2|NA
CASSPPLVAGDLDTQYF
TGTGCCAGCTCACCACCGTTGGTAGCGGGAGATTTAGATACGCAGTATTTT
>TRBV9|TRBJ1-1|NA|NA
CASSVVTAETAFF
TGTGCCAGCAGCGTAGTGACGGCGGAGACGGCTTTCTTT